This T cell receptor beta chain appears in the sequencing data of a study of T cell changes during pregnancy in multiple sclerosis. The repertoire was sequenced with immunoSEQ multiplex PCR; TCRdb's copy has only in-frame clones and lacks some. The sample has roughly 40,000 clones; 80% to 95% are singletons. Germline values: CDR1 SGHDT, CDR2 YYEEEE. CDR3 length: 12 residues. V was shortened by 5 bases and J by 6 bases, with 9 bases between the two germline ends. The sequence derives from a female donor with multiple sclerosis, enrolled in a pregnancy study. Sequencing was performed on CD4+ T cells from peripheral blood mononuclear cells, taken in the third trimester of pregnancy. The gene calls are TRBV5-6 and TRBJ2-1; D may be TRBD1 (6 bases). The CDR3 spells CASSLGGNEQFF. The DNA of the CDR3 is TGTGCCAGCAGTCTAGGGGGCAATGAGCAGTTCTTC.